Here is one T cell receptor (beta chain) with its context. TCRdb keeps only in-frame clones here, not all; method: immunoSEQ multiplex PCR. Among around 220,000 clones listed, roughly 80% were seen once. These data are taken from a study of blood T cell repertoires in COVID-19. The V segment lost 4 bases and the J segment 4 bases; nucleotides outside the gene matches: 12. The CDR3 length is 17 residues. Looked up from germline, CDR1 is SGHVS and CDR2 is FQNEAQ. The sequence was collected from a human donor in a cohort sampled during active COVID-19. The genes are TRBV7-8 and TRBJ1-1; 10 nucleotides align to TRBD1. The sequencing sample was made of peripheral blood. The CDR3 loop is CASSSLTGGLSGTEAFF. The CDR3 DNA follows: TGTGCCAGCAGCTCTCTGACAGGGGGCTTATCGGGCACTGAAGCTTTCTTT.